These T cell receptor beta chains were read from a single sample in a study of identical twins. MiXCR was run by TCRdb on the 5' RACE reads, yielding one entry per CDR3 protein. Of about 200,000 distinct CDR3 sequences detected, 6% to 9% appear once; the ten largest clones hold 1.9%. These same records also appear under a second study, on yellow fever vaccine responses in identical twins.

Sequenced input: memory (CD45RO+) T cells sorted from blood. These receptors came from a woman aged 18-29 years in good health. The CDR3 runs from the conserved cysteine through the conserved F or W. The D gene is left open where the match is weak. For some rows the clone size is stated as once, few or many, or as a class when expanded; others skip it.

V gene: TRBV7-2; J gene: TRBJ2-2; D gene: NA; clone size: many; CDR3 DNA: TGTGCCAGCAGCTTAGCAGTCAACACCGGGGAGCTGTTTTTT; CDR3 protein: CASSLAVNTGELFF
V gene: TRBV20-1; J gene: TRBJ1-5; D gene: TRBD1; clone size: NA; CDR3 DNA: TGCAGTGCTAGGATGGACAGGGGCGGTTTCAATCAGCCCCAGCATTTT; CDR3 protein: CSARMDRGGFNQPQHF
V gene: TRBV6-2/TRBV6-3; J gene: TRBJ2-7; D gene: NA; clone size: NA; CDR3 DNA: TGTGCCAGCAATGAGGCGGGACCGAGCTCCTACGAGCAGTACTTC; CDR3 protein: CASNEAGPSSYEQYF
V gene: TRBV6-2/TRBV6-3; J gene: TRBJ2-6; D gene: NA; clone size: NA; CDR3 DNA: TGTGCCAGCAGGATGCCCTCTGGGGCCAACGTCCTGACTTTC; CDR3 protein: CASRMPSGANVLTF
V gene: TRBV9; J gene: TRBJ1-1; D gene: TRBD1; clone size: many; CDR3 DNA: TGTGCCAGCAGCATCGGGACAGCGAACACTGAAGCTTTCTTT; CDR3 protein: CASSIGTANTEAFF
V gene: TRBV4-2; J gene: TRBJ2-6; D gene: TRBD1; clone size: few; CDR3 DNA: TGTGCCAGCAGCCAAAAGGACAGGGGAAGCGGGGCCAACGTCCTGACTTTC; CDR3 protein: CASSQKDRGSGANVLTF
V gene: TRBV20-1; J gene: TRBJ2-2; D gene: TRBD2; clone size: NA; CDR3 DNA: TGCAGTGCCTGGACTAGCGGGAGAACCGGGGAGCTGTTTTTT; CDR3 protein: CSAWTSGRTGELFF
V gene: TRBV6-4; J gene: TRBJ2-7; D gene: NA; clone size: NA; CDR3 DNA: TGTGCCAGCAGTGAAAGACCCAATGTAAGGACCTACGAGCATTACTTC; CDR3 protein: CASSERPNVRTYEHYF
V gene: TRBV12-3/TRBV12-4; J gene: TRBJ2-7; D gene: NA; clone size: few; CDR3 DNA: TGTGCCAGCAGCAACCATGGTTTCTACGAGCAGTACTTC; CDR3 protein: CASSNHGFYEQYF
V gene: TRBV5-4; J gene: TRBJ1-2; D gene: TRBD1; clone size: few; CDR3 DNA: TGTGCCAGCAGCTCTAAGACAGGGGAGAGCTATGGCTACACCTTC; CDR3 protein: CASSSKTGESYGYTF
V gene: TRBV3-1; J gene: TRBJ2-5; D gene: NA; clone size: many; CDR3 DNA: TGTGCCAGCAGCCAAGCGACCCGGACGCAAGAGACCCAGTACTTC; CDR3 protein: CASSQATRTQETQYF
V gene: TRBV4-3; J gene: TRBJ2-5; D gene: TRBD1; clone size: few; CDR3 DNA: TGCGCCAGCAGCCAAGTGACAGGGGGCGCCGGAGAGACCCAGTACTTC; CDR3 protein: CASSQVTGGAGETQYF
V gene: TRBV23-1; J gene: TRBJ1-5; D gene: NA; clone size: NA; CDR3 DNA: TGCGCCAGCAGTCCCTCCGCGTGGGGGCTGGACCAGCCCCAGCATTTT; CDR3 protein: CASSPSAWGLDQPQHF
V gene: TRBV7-9; J gene: TRBJ1-1; D gene: NA; clone size: NA; CDR3 DNA: TGTGCCAGCAGCTGGGAAGCGAACACTGAAGCTTTCTTT; CDR3 protein: CASSWEANTEAFF
V gene: TRBV5-1; J gene: TRBJ2-2; D gene: NA; clone size: few; CDR3 DNA: TGCGCCAGCAGCTTGGCCGCAGGGGCCGGGGAGCTGTTTTTT; CDR3 protein: CASSLAAGAGELFF
V gene: TRBV2; J gene: TRBJ2-1; D gene: NA; clone size: few; CDR3 DNA: TGTGCCAGCAGATATCGGGGGACGAACAATGAGCAGTTCTTC; CDR3 protein: CASRYRGTNNEQFF
V gene: TRBV5-5; J gene: TRBJ1-4; D gene: NA; clone size: NA; CDR3 DNA: TGTGCCAGCAGCCCCGGAGGGGTTGGGGATGAAAAACTGTTTTTT; CDR3 protein: CASSPGGVGDEKLFF
V gene: TRBV27; J gene: TRBJ1-5; D gene: NA; clone size: few; CDR3 DNA: TGTGCCAGCAGTCCGGGCAGGAGAAATCAGCCCCAGCATTTT; CDR3 protein: CASSPGRRNQPQHF
V gene: TRBV12-5; J gene: TRBJ2-2; D gene: NA; clone size: few; CDR3 DNA: TGTGCTAGTGGTTTGTCGGTGGGGCGGAACACCGGGGAGCTGTTTTTT; CDR3 protein: CASGLSVGRNTGELFF
V gene: TRBV25-1; J gene: TRBJ2-3; D gene: NA; clone size: many; CDR3 DNA: TGTGCCAGCACCATGGGGCTTAACTCAGATACGCAGTATTTT; CDR3 protein: CASTMGLNSDTQYF
V gene: TRBV3-1; J gene: TRBJ2-7; D gene: TRBD1; clone size: NA; CDR3 DNA: TGTGCCAGCAGCCAATTCAGGGACAGCGTGACCTACGAGCAGTACTTC; CDR3 protein: CASSQFRDSVTYEQYF
V gene: TRBV20-1; J gene: TRBJ2-5; D gene: TRBD2; clone size: NA; CDR3 DNA: TGCAGTGCTGGAGCGGGAACGCAAGAGACCCAGTACTTC; CDR3 protein: CSAGAGTQETQYF
V gene: TRBV7-9; J gene: TRBJ2-5; D gene: NA; clone size: NA; CDR3 DNA: TGTGCCAGCAGCGACCGGGACAAACAAGAGACCCAGTACTTC; CDR3 protein: CASSDRDKQETQYF
V gene: TRBV10-3; J gene: TRBJ1-1; D gene: NA; clone size: few; CDR3 DNA: TGTGCCATCAGGACAGAAACTGTGGGCGCTGAAGCTTTCTTT; CDR3 protein: CAIRTETVGAEAFF
V gene: TRBV2; J gene: TRBJ1-6; D gene: TRBD1; clone size: many; CDR3 DNA: TGTGCCAGCATCCCTTCGAACAGGGGGCCTCGGCCCCTCCACTTT; CDR3 protein: CASIPSNRGPRPLHF
V gene: TRBV9; J gene: TRBJ2-7; D gene: NA; clone size: many; CDR3 DNA: TGTGCCAGCAGCGTTCGTCCTAACTACGAGCAGTACTTC; CDR3 protein: CASSVRPNYEQYF
V gene: TRBV23-1; J gene: TRBJ2-1; D gene: TRBD2; clone size: few; CDR3 DNA: TGCGCCAGCAGTCAACCCGTAGCGGGGGTCATCAGCTCCTACAATGAGCAGTTCTTC; CDR3 protein: CASSQPVAGVISSYNEQFF
V gene: TRBV11-2; J gene: TRBJ2-5; D gene: TRBD2; clone size: NA; CDR3 DNA: TGTGCCAGCAGCCCAAGGCTAGCGGGGGCGCAAGAGACCCAGTACTTC; CDR3 protein: CASSPRLAGAQETQYF
V gene: TRBV29-1; J gene: TRBJ1-3; D gene: NA; clone size: NA; CDR3 DNA: TGCAGCGCCATGAGGTCCTCTTCTGGAAACACCATATATTTT; CDR3 protein: CSAMRSSSGNTIYF
V gene: TRBV6-2/TRBV6-3; J gene: TRBJ2-3; D gene: TRBD2; clone size: NA; CDR3 DNA: TGTGCCAGCAGTTATTGGGAGGGACTAGCGGGAGGAACGGATACGCAGTATTTT; CDR3 protein: CASSYWEGLAGGTDTQYF
V gene: TRBV5-1; J gene: TRBJ2-2; D gene: TRBD2; clone size: NA; CDR3 DNA: TGCGCCAGCAGCTTGCCTAGCGGGGGAAAGGAGGGTACCGGGGAGCTGTTTTTT; CDR3 protein: CASSLPSGGKEGTGELFF
V gene: TRBV7-9; J gene: TRBJ2-6; D gene: TRBD2; clone size: few; CDR3 DNA: TGTGCCAGCAGACGAACTAGCGGGGGGGCTGGGGCCAACGTCCTGACTTTC; CDR3 protein: CASRRTSGGAGANVLTF
V gene: TRBV10-2; J gene: TRBJ2-3; D gene: TRBD2; clone size: many; CDR3 DNA: TGCGCCAGCAGCCCAACAGCGGGGGCTAGCACAGATACGCAGTATTTT; CDR3 protein: CASSPTAGASTDTQYF
V gene: TRBV29-1; J gene: TRBJ1-5; D gene: TRBD1; clone size: NA; CDR3 DNA: TGCAGCGTTAGACAGGGAGGCAATCAGCCCCAGCATTTT; CDR3 protein: CSVRQGGNQPQHF
V gene: TRBV20-1; J gene: TRBJ2-7; D gene: TRBD1; clone size: NA; CDR3 DNA: TGCAGTGCTGAATCGGGACAGGGATACGAGCAGTACTTC; CDR3 protein: CSAESGQGYEQYF
V gene: TRBV5-1; J gene: TRBJ2-5; D gene: NA; clone size: many; CDR3 DNA: TGCGCCAGCAGCTCGGTGAGGGGGATAGAAGAGACCCAGTACTTC; CDR3 protein: CASSSVRGIEETQYF
V gene: TRBV20-1; J gene: TRBJ2-6; D gene: TRBD1; clone size: NA; CDR3 DNA: TGCAGGGCTAAGGCTCCGGGACAGGGTTTCTCTGGGGCCAACGTCCTGACTTTC; CDR3 protein: CRAKAPGQGFSGANVLTF
V gene: TRBV5-6; J gene: TRBJ2-3; D gene: NA; clone size: few; CDR3 DNA: TGTGCCAGCAGCTTGGGGGACCCGAGAGATACGCAGTATTTT; CDR3 protein: CASSLGDPRDTQYF
V gene: TRBV28; J gene: TRBJ1-2; D gene: NA; clone size: many; CDR3 DNA: TGTGCCAGCAGTGCCTCGAACGTGGGGGGCGCCTATGGCTACACCTTC; CDR3 protein: CASSASNVGGAYGYTF
V gene: TRBV29-1; J gene: TRBJ2-7; D gene: TRBD2; clone size: few; CDR3 DNA: TGCAGCGTTGACGCGGCTAGCGGGAGTTACGAGCAGTACTTC; CDR3 protein: CSVDAASGSYEQYF
V gene: TRBV18; J gene: TRBJ1-1; D gene: NA; clone size: many; CDR3 DNA: TGTGCCAGCTCACCCGTACGGTTTTCCGGCACTGAAGCTTTCTTT; CDR3 protein: CASSPVRFSGTEAFF
V gene: TRBV20-1; J gene: TRBJ2-3; D gene: TRBD1; clone size: few; CDR3 DNA: TGCAGTGCTGGGGGACAGGGAGCAACAGATACGCAGTATTTT; CDR3 protein: CSAGGQGATDTQYF
V gene: TRBV10-1; J gene: TRBJ2-1; D gene: NA; clone size: NA; CDR3 DNA: TGCGCCAGCAGTGGGGCCCAAGGAACAGAATCCTACAATGAGCAGTTCTTC; CDR3 protein: CASSGAQGTESYNEQFF
V gene: TRBV18; J gene: TRBJ2-1; D gene: TRBD2; clone size: NA; CDR3 DNA: TGTGCCAGCTCACCCGCCGCGGGAGTCTATGAGCAGTTCTTC; CDR3 protein: CASSPAAGVYEQFF
V gene: TRBV25-1; J gene: TRBJ2-7; D gene: TRBD1; clone size: NA; CDR3 DNA: TGTGCCAGCACGGAGACAGGGGCATACGAGCAGTACTTC; CDR3 protein: CASTETGAYEQYF
V gene: TRBV30; J gene: TRBJ2-3; D gene: TRBD1; clone size: NA; CDR3 DNA: TGTGCCTGGGGGACAGGGTGGGCGTCAGATACGCAGTATTTT; CDR3 protein: CAWGTGWASDTQYF
V gene: TRBV4-3; J gene: TRBJ2-1; D gene: NA; clone size: NA; CDR3 DNA: TGCGCCAGCAGCCCCCGGGGAGCGAAGGGATCTGCGGATGAGCAGTTCTTC; CDR3 protein: CASSPRGAKGSADEQFF
V gene: TRBV7-2; J gene: TRBJ2-5; D gene: NA; clone size: NA; CDR3 DNA: TGTGCCAGCAGCATCCGACTAGGGGAGACCCAGTACTTC; CDR3 protein: CASSIRLGETQYF
V gene: TRBV5-6; J gene: TRBJ2-5; D gene: NA; clone size: NA; CDR3 DNA: TGTGCCAGCAGCTTGGTGGTTGACAGTTTACAAGAGACCCAGTACTTC; CDR3 protein: CASSLVVDSLQETQYF
V gene: TRBV5-1; J gene: TRBJ2-2; D gene: NA; clone size: many; CDR3 DNA: TGCGCCAGCAGCCTGTCGGGGGACTCGAGGACCGGGGAGCTGTTTTTT; CDR3 protein: CASSLSGDSRTGELFF
V gene: TRBV29-1; J gene: TRBJ1-2; D gene: NA; clone size: many; CDR3 DNA: TGCAGCGTTCCAAAGGGCAGTTTCTATGGCTACACCTTC; CDR3 protein: CSVPKGSFYGYTF
V gene: TRBV4-3; J gene: TRBJ2-7; D gene: TRBD1; clone size: many; CDR3 DNA: TGCGCCAGCAGCCAAGATGGGGACAGGGGGGGCGAGCAGTACTTC; CDR3 protein: CASSQDGDRGGEQYF
V gene: TRBV27; J gene: TRBJ2-1; D gene: NA; clone size: many; CDR3 DNA: TGTGCCAGCGGTTACAGGAATGAGCAGTTCTTC; CDR3 protein: CASGYRNEQFF